This is a list of T cell receptor beta chains from one sample in a study of blood T cell repertoires in COVID-19. Libraries were prepared by immunoSEQ multiplex PCR; TCRdb keeps only in-frame clonotypes and omits some of them. The sample consists of roughly 120,000 clones, 86% of them appearing once. Sequenced: peripheral blood. All receptors come from a human donor in a cohort sampled during active COVID-19. Both conserved end residues are part of each CDR3. The D gene is left open where the match is weak. Only some rows state a clone size, as once, few, many or a class for expanded clones.

size	V	J	D	DNA	CDR3
-	TRBV20-1	TRBJ2-1	-	TGCAGTGCGAACAGCGGCAATGAGCAGTTCTTC	CSANSGNEQFF
-	TRBV14	TRBJ1-2	-	TGTGCCAGCAGCCAAGGAGTTAAGATGAACTATGGCTACACCTTC	CASSQGVKMNYGYTF
-	TRBV15	TRBJ1-3	-	TGTGCCACCAGCACGGAGGGATTGCATTCTGGAAACACCATATATTTT	CATSTEGLHSGNTIYF
-	TRBV19	TRBJ2-5	TRBD1	TGTGCCAGTATGGCCACAGGGGCGGGAGAGACCCAGTACTTC	CASMATGAGETQYF
once	TRBV13	TRBJ2-1	TRBD2	TGTGCCAGCAGCTGGACTAGCGGGAGGTCCAATGAGCAGTTCTTC	CASSWTSGRSNEQFF
-	TRBV7-2	TRBJ2-3	-	TGTGCCAGCAGCCCAATGGGCCGAGTGAGCACAGATACGCAGTATTTT	CASSPMGRVSTDTQYF
-	TRBV19	TRBJ2-5	TRBD2	TGTGCCAGTAGGGGACTAGCGGTACAAGAGACCCAGTACTTC	CASRGLAVQETQYF
-	TRBV10-3	TRBJ2-3	TRBD2	TGTGCCGTCTCGGGGGGGGATACGCAGTATTTT	CAVSGGDTQYF
-	TRBV27	TRBJ2-6	-	TGTGCCAGCAGTTTATACACAGGGACTGGGGCCAACGTCCTGACTTTC	CASSLYTGTGANVLTF
once	TRBV30	TRBJ2-3	TRBD1	TGTGCCTGGATCAAGACAGGGGGCGGAGATACGCAGTATTTT	CAWIKTGGGDTQYF